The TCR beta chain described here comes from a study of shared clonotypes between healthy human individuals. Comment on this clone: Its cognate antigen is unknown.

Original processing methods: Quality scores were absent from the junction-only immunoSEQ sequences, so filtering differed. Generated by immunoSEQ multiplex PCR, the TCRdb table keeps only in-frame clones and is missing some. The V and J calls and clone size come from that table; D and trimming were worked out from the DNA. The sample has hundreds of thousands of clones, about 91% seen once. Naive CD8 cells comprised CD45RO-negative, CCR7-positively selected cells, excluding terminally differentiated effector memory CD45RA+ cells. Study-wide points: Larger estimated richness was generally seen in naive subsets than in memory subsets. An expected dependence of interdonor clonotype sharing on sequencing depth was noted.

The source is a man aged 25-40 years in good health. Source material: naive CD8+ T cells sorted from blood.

CDR3 in amino acids: CASSTIAGSRHYEQYF. DNA of the CDR3: TGTGCCAGCAGTACGATAGCGGGCTCAAGACATTACGAGCAGTACTTC. The chain recombines TRBV28 with TRBJ2-7; 7 bases map to TRBD2. The CDR3 extends over 16 amino acids. The germline CDR1 and CDR2 sequences are MDHEN and SYDVKM. V lost 5 bases to trimming and J lost 4 bases; unmatched junction nucleotides: 14.